The 19 T cell receptor beta chains reported below all come from one sample, sequenced in a study of CD8 T cells in ankylosing spondylitis. Whole-study findings and limits: Ankylosing spondylitis blood seemed to carry a telltale TCR beta motif made of several highly homologous variants.

These receptors have no known antigen. MiXCR, run by TCRdb on the 5' RACE reads, gives a single entry per CDR3 protein. The sample yields 330,000 or so distinct CDR3 sequences, approximately 8% seen once. Specimen: blood, either unsorted or a sorted T cell fraction (not recorded which). These TCRs come from a male donor with ankylosing spondylitis.

This clonotype came up many times. The genes are TRBV9 and TRBJ2-1; D gene ambiguous. CDR3 size: 11 residues. V lost 2 bases and J 8 bases, leaving 5 bases between the germline ends. The germline gives CDR1 SGDLS, CDR2 YYNGEE. The CDR3 sequence is CASSVGDEQFF. CDR3 nucleotides: TGTGCCAGCAGCGTTGGGGATGAGCAGTTCTTC.

The chain employs TRBV7-9 and TRBJ2-7; D call uncertain. CDR1 and CDR2 (germline): SEHNR, FQNEAQ (reference sequence). This CDR3 has 14 amino acids. V dropped 7 bases and J dropped 2 bases, with 15 bases sitting between them. CDR3 region: CASTTGPNTYEQYF. The CDR3, as DNA: TGTGCCAGCACCACCGGACCCAACACCTACGAGCAGTACTTC.

This clonotype has more than one count but fewer than ten. This chain joins TRBV20-1 and TRBJ2-2; 8 bases align to TRBD2. The CDR3 covers 19 residues. Germline V gives CDR1 DFQATT, CDR2 SNEGSKA (reference sequence). Losses at the gene ends were 2 bases for V and 2 bases for J; bases not matched to a gene: 16. CDR3 nucleotide sequence: TGCAGTGCTAGAACCCCCCGGGGTAGCGGGGCACTTAACACCGGGGAGCTGTTTTTT. Encoded protein: CSARTPRGSGALNTGELFF.

This clonotype was seen a few times. CDR3 protein: CSARDPGQGLWEQYF. In nucleotides, the CDR3 is TGCAGTGCTAGAGACCCGGGACAGGGGTTGTGGGAGCAGTACTTC. This chain connects TRBV20-1 to TRBJ2-7, with 10 nucleotides matching TRBD1. The germline V gene has CDR1 DFQATT and CDR2 SNEGSKA (reference sequence). This CDR3 comprises 15 residues. With V trimmed by 0 bases and J by 7 bases, 9 bases remained unmatched.

The rearrangement uses TRBV5-1 and TRBJ1-1; TRBD1 matches at 7 bases. Germline lookup yields CDR1 SGHRS and CDR2 YFSETQ. Trimming cost V 3 bases and J 4 bases; bases outside gene matches: 12. This CDR3 spans 16 amino acids. CDR3 region: CASSSINSPGGTEAFF. CDR3 nucleotide sequence: TGCGCCAGCAGCTCAATCAACTCCCCAGGGGGCACTGAAGCTTTCTTT.

The sample holds many counts of this clonotype. The chain carries TRBV12-3 or TRBV12-4 and TRBJ2-1; 11 nucleotides match TRBD2. J lost 5 bases, V lost 3 bases, and 15 bases had no gene match. The CDR3 loop spans 19 amino acids. The CDR3 bases are TGTGCCAGCAGTTTTGGTTCTACACTAGCGGGAGAGGTCCACAATGAGCAGTTCTTC. It encodes CASSFGSTLAGEVHNEQFF.

This clonotype has more than one count but fewer than ten. The chain links TRBV7-2 to TRBJ2-3; D uncertain. This CDR3 is built from 15 residues. Germline V gene data show CDR1 as SGHTA and CDR2 as FQGNSA. The V end was cut by 1 base, the J end by 4 bases, with 12 bases between. The CDR3 loop is CASSLEVGSADTQYF. The CDR3 coding sequence is TGTGCCAGCAGCTTAGAGGTCGGATCGGCAGATACGCAGTATTTT.

This clonotype was detected ten times or more. The chain employs TRBV27 and TRBJ2-7; 14 bases are a match to TRBD2. Trimming at V came to 6 bases and at J to 6 bases, leaving 7 bases not matched to a gene. This CDR3 contains 15 residues. Germline V gives CDR1 MNHEY, CDR2 SMNVEV (reference sequence). The DNA for the CDR3 is TGTGCCAGCAGGGGGACTAGCGGGAGCGGAATCGAGCAGTACTTC. It specifies CASRGTSGSGIEQYF.

The genes are TRBV20-1 and TRBJ1-1; D ambiguous. The CDR3 sequence is 13 residues long. V was cut by 4 bases and J by 0 bases, with 9 bases left in between. Germline V CDR1 and CDR2: DFQATT, SNEGSKA (reference sequence). In DNA form, the CDR3 reads TGCAGTGCTACCGAGACTTTGAACACTGAAGCTTTCTTT. This gives the protein CSATETLNTEAFF.

The CDR3 reads CSVEDRGQGASQFF. The CDR3 DNA sequence: TGCAGCGTTGAAGATCGCGGGCAGGGGGCATCGCAGTTCTTC. The chain couples TRBV29-1 to TRBJ2-1; 8 nucleotides align to TRBD1. After removal of 0 bases from V and 12 bases from J, the junction contained 10 bases not matched to a gene. Germline loops: CDR1 SQVTM, CDR2 ANQGSEA. The CDR3 is 14 residues long.

J is TRBJ2-1 and V is TRBV12-3 or TRBV12-4, with TRBD2 matching 7 bases. The CDR3 has 13 residues. V lost 5 bases to trimming and J lost 7 bases; unmatched junction nucleotides: 5. As DNA, the CDR3 is TGTGCCAGCAGTCCCACTAGCGATAATGAGCAGTTCTTC. Protein product: CASSPTSDNEQFF.

This clonotype was found many times. The chain combines TRBV5-1 with TRBJ2-7; D not certain. This CDR3 has 14 amino acids. V was shortened by 0 bases and J by 2 bases, with 9 bases between the two germline ends. Germline assignment: CDR1 SGHRS and CDR2 YFSETQ. The CDR3, as DNA: TGCGCCAGCAGCTTGGTGTCAGCTACCTACGAGCAGTACTTC. This encodes CASSLVSATYEQYF.

The rearrangement links TRBV7-2 to TRBJ2-7; no firm D call. CDR1 is SGHTA and CDR2 is FQGNSA in the germline V gene. V lost 1 base and J lost 2, with 12 bases in between. This CDR3 spans 15 amino acids. This chain's CDR3 is CASSLVGVLAYEQYF. The CDR3 DNA sequence: TGTGCCAGCAGCTTAGTTGGGGTTTTGGCCTACGAGCAGTACTTC.

This clonotype was counted ten times or more. V usage is TRBV2 and J usage is TRBJ1-1, with D possibly TRBD1 on 6 matching bases. V lost 5 bases to trimming and J lost 4 bases, with 20 bases between them. Germline V gene data show CDR1 as SNHLY and CDR2 as FYNNEI. The CDR3 runs 16 residues. CDR3 region: CASSLTKQGMVTEAFF. CDR3 bases: TGTGCCAGCAGTCTTACTAAACAGGGTATGGTCACTGAAGCTTTCTTT.

The V and J genes are TRBV28 and TRBJ2-1; D assignment may be TRBD1 or TRBD2 (5 bases each). Trimming removed 5 bases from V and 0 bases from J, with 14 bases in between. Looked up from germline, CDR1 is MDHEN and CDR2 is SYDVKM. This CDR3 spans 16 amino acids. The CDR3: CASSPPGTRSYNEQFF. The DNA for the CDR3 is TGTGCCAGCAGTCCTCCAGGGACCCGCTCCTACAATGAGCAGTTCTTC.

Only a few counts were recorded for this clonotype. V gene TRBV12-3 or TRBV12-4 combines with J gene TRBJ2-2; D is perhaps TRBD1 or TRBD2 (5 bases each). V shed 6 bases and J shed 5 bases, with 10 bases lying between them. CDR3 size: 13 residues. The CDR3 loop is CASRRGETGELFF. CDR3 sequence (DNA): TGTGCCAGCAGACGAGGGGAGACCGGGGAGCTGTTTTTT.

This clonotype came up many times. V gene TRBV29-1 combines with J gene TRBJ2-3; no definite D call. CDR1 is SQVTM, CDR2 ANQGSEA, per germline. Trimming removed 4 bases at V and 1 base at J, with 9 bases between. CDR3 length equals 13 residues. The CDR3 sequence: CSVGWIGTDTQYF. The CDR3 DNA sequence: TGCAGCGTTGGGTGGATAGGCACAGATACGCAGTATTTT.

The rearrangement links TRBV6-1 to TRBJ1-6; 7 bases are shared with TRBD1. This CDR3 is 14 amino acids long. V shed 6 bases, J shed 16 bases, and the junction held 15 bases outside the gene matches. Germline V gene data show CDR1 as MNHNS and CDR2 as SASEGT. The CDR3 here is CASRAGTDPEPLHF. CDR3 in DNA: TGTGCCAGCAGAGCCGGGACAGACCCTGAGCCGCTCCACTTT.

This clonotype was recorded many times. This rearrangement joins TRBV7-2 to TRBJ2-3, with unresolved D. Germline V lookup: CDR1 SGHTA, CDR2 FQGNSA. The V end lost 0 bases, the J end lost 3 bases, and 10 bases lay between the germline ends. CDR3 size: 15 residues. The CDR3 region is CASSLALSSTDTQYF. CDR3 in DNA: TGTGCCAGCAGCTTAGCGCTCTCCTCGACAGATACGCAGTATTTT.